The present TCR beta chain was sequenced within a study of cytomegalovirus exposure and HLA in healthy donors. Regarding this clone: Its target is unknown.

PCR used 60 Vbeta primers and 13 Jbeta primers. Data came from immunoSEQ multiplex PCR; TCRdb stores just in-frame clones and leaves some out. Seen here are 150,000 to 200,000 clones, approximately 85% observed once, and the top ten hold about 2.5%. V gave up 0 bases and J gave up 2 bases; unmatched junction bases: 2. CDR1 is MNHNY, CDR2 SVGAGI, per germline (reference sequence). CDR3 length: 16 residues. Study-level points and caveats: Only CMV serostatus was available as immune exposure information. Researchers reported in a later analysis that a missense DCLRE1C variant was tied to TCR beta V- and J-gene trimming. A later analysis found TCR association rates differed by HLA locus, highest for DRB1 and lowest for HLA-C.

The source of this sequence is a woman aged 45-60 years in good health and CMV-seronegative. The rearrangement links TRBV6-6 to TRBJ2-1, with 9 bases identical to TRBD2. Sequencing used PBMCs. CDR3 loop: CASSYSGGRAYNEQFF. As DNA, the CDR3 is TGTGCCAGCAGTTACTCGGGCGGGAGGGCCTACAATGAGCAGTTCTTC.